This T cell receptor (beta chain) was profiled in a study of beta chain features in type 1 diabetes. Looking at the study overall: Age and gender were similar between patients and healthy donors, as were cell yields. Study outcomes and limitations: For Type 1 diabetes patients, all four CD4+ subsets carried TCRB CDR3s that were moderately but significantly shorter.

Turning to this clone: The target antigen is unknown.

The isolated RNA, all of it, was reverse transcribed, so expressed TCRB transcripts were what got sequenced. An average approximately 3.7 million reads came from naive, central memory and regulatory T cell samples. Produced via immunoSEQ multiplex PCR; TCRdb's table is partial and in-frame only. Of roughly 330,000 clones listed, roughly 14% are singletons. The TCR originated in a young woman with type 1 diabetes. Material: naive CD4+ T cells from blood.

CDR3 coding DNA: TGTGCCTGGACCCCAGGACAGGAACATCAGCCCCAGCATTTT. This encodes CAWTPGQEHQPQHF. The chain has TRBV30 and TRBJ1-5; 7 nucleotides align to TRBD1. Trimming at V came to 4 bases and at J to 5 bases, leaving 8 bases not matched to a gene. The CDR3 extends over 14 amino acids. Germline V gene lookup returns CDR1 GTSNPN and CDR2 SVGIG (reference sequence).